This T cell receptor beta chain comes out of a study of a mutant IDH1 vaccine in newly diagnosed glioma. Germline assignment: CDR1 SEHNR and CDR2 FQNEAQ (reference sequence). After removal of 0 bases from V and 4 bases from J, the junction contained 1 base not matched to a gene. There are 14 residues in the CDR3. Regarding time point: week 23, last vaccination. Topical imiquimod accompanied each vaccine dose, which consisted of 300 ug of mutant IDH1 20-mer peptide. Astrocytomas found in donors were new, WHO grade 3 or 4, IDH1-mutant and ATRX-lost. On this clone: The antigen remains unidentified.

Using immunoSEQ multiplex PCR, the repertoire was profiled, and TCRdb retains in-frame clones only, with some absent. The table includes 35,000 to 50,000 clones, approximately 90% detected once. The sequence came from a man between 45 and 60 years old with glioma. The material was PBMCs, obtained from a glioma patient whose treatment included an IDH1 peptide vaccine. The chain recombines TRBV7-9 with TRBJ2-3; 7 bases fit TRBD2. The CDR3 reads CASSLAGGADTQYF. CDR3 nucleotides: TGTGCCAGCAGCTTAGCGGGGGGGGCAGATACGCAGTATTTT.